What follows are 20 T cell receptor beta chains derived from one specimen sequenced in a study of T cell repertoires in cytomegalovirus infection. TCRdb analysed the reads with MiXCR anew, one entry per CDR3 protein. The repertoire consists of 200,000 or so distinct CDR3 sequences, with under 30% occurring once and the leading ten covering roughly 32%. Material: PBMCs. Every receptor here comes from a human donor in good health (CMV status not recorded). Some clones in this sample may be carry-over from other donors' samples.

This chain joins TRBV20-1 and TRBJ2-5, with D possibly called TRBD1 or TRBD2 (8 bases each). CDR1 and CDR2 from the germline V gene are DFQATT and SNEGSKA (reference sequence). V was shortened by 5 bases and J by 1 base, with 14 bases between the two germline ends. There are 14 residues in the CDR3. Here the CDR3 reads CSAREGTGQETQYF. The CDR3 DNA is TGCAGTGCTCGGGAGGGGACAGGCCAAGAGACCCAGTACTTC.

This chain uses TRBV20-1 with TRBJ1-2; D not certain. Germline assignment: CDR1 DFQATT and CDR2 SNEGSKA (reference sequence). Between the trimmed V and J ends, which lost 2 bases and 4 bases, there was a span of 11 bases. The CDR3 totals 13 residues. The CDR3 loop reads CSARRRSFYGYTF. The CDR3 coding sequence is TGCAGTGCTAGAAGGAGGTCCTTCTATGGCTACACCTTC.

As to this clonotype: Possible read error: a much larger clone is one base away. The J gene is TRBJ2-3, the V gene TRBV7-8; D uncertain. From germline, CDR1 is SGHVS and CDR2 FQNEAQ. The CDR3 has 16 amino acids. V was shortened by 2 bases and J by 1 base, with 13 bases between the two germline ends. The CDR3 bases are TGTGCCAGCAGCTTACACGGAGATAGGGGCACAGATACGCAGTATTTT. It translates to CASSLHGDRGTDTQYF.

This sequence joins TRBV28 and TRBJ1-2, with TRBD1 as a possible D gene (5 bases). Trimming cost V 3 bases and J 3 bases, with 8 bases left between them. This CDR3 is 13 amino acids long. Germline CDR1 MDHEN, CDR2 SYDVKM. The CDR3 DNA reads as TGTGCCAGCAGTTTTAAGGGGTACTATGGCTACACCTTC. The encoded protein is CASSFKGYYGYTF.

This clonotype was observed a few times. The chain has TRBV18 and TRBJ1-1, with D uncertain. Trimming stripped 6 bases from V and 0 bases from J, with 14 bases between. Germline values: CDR1 KGHSH, CDR2 LQKENI. CDR3 length: 15 residues. The chain's CDR3 is CASSPSEGMNTEAFF. The CDR3, as DNA: TGTGCCAGCTCCCCCTCTGAAGGCATGAACACTGAAGCTTTCTTT.

The rearrangement links TRBV6-2 or TRBV6-3 to TRBJ1-1; D unresolved. The CDR3 loop spans 14 amino acids. Trimming took 6 bases from V and 2 from J, leaving 13 bases between them. Per the germline V gene, CDR1 is MNHEY and CDR2 is SVGEGT. In DNA, the CDR3 is TGTGCCAGCAGCGCTGGTTCAATAAACACTGAAGCTTTCTTT. It codes for CASSAGSINTEAFF.

This clonotype was observed a handful of times. The chain employs TRBV6-2 or TRBV6-3 and TRBJ2-6; no reliable D call. Per the germline V gene, CDR1 is MNHEY and CDR2 is SVGEGT. This CDR3 has 16 amino acids. The V end was cut by 5 bases, the J end by 0 bases, with 11 bases between. CDR3 nucleotides: TGTGCCAGCAGTCCCACTGCCTACTCTGGGGCCAACGTCCTGACTTTC. This codes for CASSPTAYSGANVLTF.

Worth noting for this clonotype: The junction departs from the called germline gene at one end, perhaps through a read error. The V call is TRBV7-2, the J call TRBJ2-2, with D perhaps TRBD1 or TRBD2 (7 bases each). CDR3 length equals 19 residues. CDR1 is SGHTA and CDR2 is FQGNSA in the germline V gene. The CDR3 coding sequence is TGTGCCAGCAGCCTGCACCCGCAGGGGGGGGCCCCGAACACCGGGAAGCTGTTTTTT. This translates into CASSLHPQGGAPNTGKLFF.

As concerns this clonotype: A much larger clone differs by one base, so this may be a read error. J is TRBJ2-2 and V is TRBV7-8; D possibly uses TRBD1 or TRBD2 (5 bases each). CDR1 SGHVS and CDR2 FQNEAQ come from the germline V gene. The length of the CDR3 is 14 residues. CDR3: CASVRDDEPGELFF. The CDR3 DNA reads as TGTGCTAGCGTACGGGACGACGAACCTGGGGAGCTGTTTTTT.

The chain uses TRBV29-1 and TRBJ1-5, with TRBD1 matching over 7 bases. The CDR3 has 13 amino acids. After removal of 6 bases from V and 5 bases from J, the junction contained 7 bases not matched to a gene. Per the germline V gene, CDR1 is SQVTM and CDR2 is ANQGSEA. CDR3 DNA sequence: TGCAGCGTCCGGGGACAGTCCGATCAGCCCCAGCATTTT. Protein sequence: CSVRGQSDQPQHF.

There are a few counts of this clonotype. V is TRBV6-6 and J is TRBJ1-5; D is ambiguous. Trimming left V 7 bases short and J 5 bases short, with 12 bases between. The CDR3 loop spans 13 amino acids. Germline CDR1 reads MNHNY; CDR2 reads SVGAGI (reference sequence). The CDR3 DNA reads as TGTGCCAGCACGGAGGAAAGCCATCAGCCCCAGCATTTT. Protein sequence: CASTEESHQPQHF.

This clonotype was recorded a few times. The chain employs TRBV10-3 and TRBJ2-5; D possibly uses TRBD1 or TRBD2 (5 bases each). Germline-derived CDR1 and CDR2 are ENHRY and SYGVKD. This CDR3 has 14 amino acids. Trimming pared 4 bases from V and 2 bases from J, leaving 11 bases between. This CDR3 is CAISGGASQETQYF. The CDR3 nucleotides are TGTGCCATCAGTGGAGGGGCGAGTCAAGAGACCCAGTACTTC.

The CDR3 reads CASSLYIGTGGNQPQHF. The CDR3 DNA follows: TGTGCCAGCAGCTTATACATCGGGACAGGGGGTAATCAGCCCCAGCATTTT. The chain is built from TRBV7-9 and TRBJ1-5, with 11 nucleotides matching TRBD1. The trim removed 2 bases at V and 4 bases at J, leaving 7 bases unmatched. This CDR3 region has 17 residues. Germline V lookup: CDR1 SEHNR, CDR2 FQNEAQ (reference sequence).

Of note for this clonotype: This may come from a read error, since a much larger clone is one base off. The rearrangement uses TRBV7-8 and TRBJ2-7; perhaps TRBD1 as D (5 bases). V lost 3 bases, J lost 6 bases, and 21 bases lay in between. There are 16 residues in the CDR3. Germline V gene sequence: CDR1 SGHVS, CDR2 FQNEAQ. CDR3 sequence: CASSFKSREGGCEQYF. Written as DNA, the CDR3 is TGTGCCAGCAGCTTTAAATCCAGGGAAGGCGGCTGCGAGCAGTACTTC.

This clonotype was observed a few times. V usage is TRBV7-9 and J usage is TRBJ2-6, with D maybe TRBD2 (6 bases). The CDR3 sequence is 16 residues long. The V and J ends lost 2 bases and 0 bases respectively, with 8 bases between them. The V gene's germline CDR1 is SEHNR and CDR2 FQNEAQ (reference sequence). DNA of the CDR3: TGTGCCAGCAGCTTACGGCGGGGCTCTGGGGCCAACGTCCTGACTTTC. It is translated as CASSLRRGSGANVLTF.

The V call is TRBV7-2, the J call TRBJ1-3; no definite D call. CDR3 length: 15 amino acids. The germline V gene has CDR1 SGHTA and CDR2 FQGNSA. Trimming left V 4 bases short and J 3 bases short, with 13 bases between. The CDR3 sequence: CASSSRTLSGNTIYF. Written as DNA, the CDR3 is TGTGCCAGCAGCTCGCGGACCTTAAGTGGAAACACCATATATTTT. Together with reference TRBV7-2 and TRBJ1-3, the CDR3 gives the full variable domain: GAGVSQSPSNKVTEKGKDVELRCDPISGHTALYWYRQSLGQGLEFLIYFQGNSAPDKSGLPSDRFSAERTGGSVSTLTIQRTQQEDSAVYLCASSSRTLSGNTIYFGEGSWLTVV.

This clonotype came up many times. CDR3 bases: TGTGCCAGCAGCTTCACGTCTTTCAAGGGAGCTAACACCGGGGAGCTGTTTTTT. This sequence encodes CASSFTSFKGANTGELFF. V gene TRBV7-2 combines with J gene TRBJ2-2, with D maybe TRBD2 (5 bases). CDR3 length: 18 amino acids. V was cut by 3 bases and J by 2 bases, with 19 bases left in between. In germline, CDR1 is SGHTA, CDR2 FQGNSA.

This clonotype was counted between two and nine times. The genes are TRBV7-9 and TRBJ2-1; D is perhaps TRBD1 or TRBD2 (5 bases each). The germline gives CDR1 SEHNR, CDR2 FQNEAQ (reference sequence). V was pared by 5 bases and J by 5 bases, with 13 bases between. The CDR3 totals 14 residues. DNA of the CDR3: TGTGCCAGCAGCCTCCGGGGCGATCACAATGAGCAGTTCTTC. It yields the protein CASSLRGDHNEQFF.

This clonotype appeared many times. This CDR3 is CASSLGGASTDTQYF. The CDR3 DNA follows: TGTGCCAGCAGCTTAGGAGGGGCTAGCACAGATACGCAGTATTTT. The V call is TRBV11-3, the J call TRBJ2-3; perhaps D is TRBD1 or TRBD2 (5 bases each). V was trimmed by 1 base and J by 0 bases, leaving 8 bases between them. Germline V gives CDR1 SGHNT, CDR2 YENEEA. The CDR3 contains 15 residues.

This chain connects TRBV29-1 to TRBJ1-5, with D unclear. The CDR3 covers 14 residues. Germline V gene sequence: CDR1 SQVTM, CDR2 ANQGSEA. Trimming cost V 6 bases and J 1 base, with 13 bases left between them. The CDR3 DNA sequence: TGCAGCGTCCTACCTGACGGAAGCAATCAGCCCCAGCATTTT. This gives the protein CSVLPDGSNQPQHF.